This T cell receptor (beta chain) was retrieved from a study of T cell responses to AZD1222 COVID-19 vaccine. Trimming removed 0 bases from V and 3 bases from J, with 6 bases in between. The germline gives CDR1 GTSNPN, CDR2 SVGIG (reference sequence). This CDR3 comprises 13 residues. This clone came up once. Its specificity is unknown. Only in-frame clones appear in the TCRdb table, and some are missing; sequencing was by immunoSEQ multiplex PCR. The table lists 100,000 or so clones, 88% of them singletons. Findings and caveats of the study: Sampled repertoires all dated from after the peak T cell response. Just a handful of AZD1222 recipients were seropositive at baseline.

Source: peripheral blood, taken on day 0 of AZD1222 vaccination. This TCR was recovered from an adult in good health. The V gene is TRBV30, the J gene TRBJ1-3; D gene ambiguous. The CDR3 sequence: CAWSVGIGNTIYF. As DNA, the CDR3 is TGTGCCTGGAGTGTGGGCATTGGAAACACCATATATTTT.